The 5 T cell receptor beta chains reported below all come from one sample, sequenced in a study of HIV-infected patients and healthy controls. Antiretroviral therapy had run roughly three months, about 14 weeks, before follow-up blood collection. The repertoire came from unfractionated whole blood and reflected all unsorted peripheral T cells. Alpha and beta constant-region primers primed reverse transcription of approximately 500 ng RNA. Separate chain-specific third strand synthesis with multiplexing indices produced the alpha and beta libraries. TCRdb analysed the 5' RACE reads with MiXCR anew, one entry per CDR3 protein. Seen here are approximately 5,000 distinct CDR3 sequences, around 6% observed once, and the top ten hold approximately 31%. Sample: blood, taken during antiretroviral therapy. These TCRs come from an adult with HIV infection.

This clonotype is labeled as medium-sized. The chain combines TRBV20-1 with TRBJ2-1, with 11 positions matching TRBD2. V shed 3 bases and J 10 bases; nucleotides not matched to a gene: 11. This CDR3 comprises 15 residues. Germline V gene lookup returns CDR1 DFQATT and CDR2 SNEGSKA (reference sequence). The CDR3 loop is CSASPPLAGVREQFF. The CDR3, as DNA: TGCAGTGCTAGCCCACCACTAGCGGGAGTCAGGGAGCAGTTCTTC.

In this sample, this clonotype is medium-sized. The rearrangement joins TRBV10-3 to TRBJ2-6, with D possibly TRBD1 on 5 matching bases. CDR1 is ENHRY and CDR2 is SYGVKD in the germline V gene. Trimming left V 4 bases short and J 4 bases short, with 11 bases between. This CDR3 comprises 15 residues. The CDR3 here is CAISAQGYGANVLTF. The CDR3 DNA is TGTGCCATCAGTGCTCAGGGTTACGGGGCCAACGTCCTGACTTTC.

In its sample, this clonotype is medium-sized. The chain couples TRBV5-1 to TRBJ2-2; unclear D gene. This CDR3 is built from 15 residues. Germline CDR1 SGHRS, CDR2 YFSETQ. Trimming removed 0 bases at V and 0 bases at J, with 6 bases between. The CDR3 coding sequence is TGCGCCAGCAGCTTGGTGGCTTCGAACACCGGGGAGCTGTTTTTT. This sequence encodes CASSLVASNTGELFF.

This clonotype is deemed medium-sized (0.01 to 0.1%). This chain joins TRBV28 and TRBJ2-2, with 8 bases aligning to TRBD2. There are 15 residues in the CDR3. V gave up 5 bases and J gave up 8 bases; unmatched junction bases: 10. CDR1 MDHEN and CDR2 SYDVKM come from the germline V gene. CDR3 bases: TGTGCCAGCAGTGTATTTAGCGGGAATACAGGGGAGCTGTTTTTT. It yields the protein CASSVFSGNTGELFF. The whole variable domain, filled in from reference TRBV28 and TRBJ2-2, reads DVKVTQSSRYLVKRTGEKVFLECVQDMDHENMFWYRQDPGLGLRLIYFSYDVKMKEKGDIPEGYSVSREKKERFSLILESASTNQTSMYLCASSVFSGNTGELFFGEGSRLTVL.

This clonotype rates as medium-sized (0.01 to 0.1%). The chain links TRBV5-1 to TRBJ2-5; the match to TRBD1 covers 9 bases. V lost 3 bases and J lost 4; bases outside the gene matches: 1. CDR1 is SGHRS and CDR2 is YFSETQ in the germline V gene. The CDR3 contains 13 residues. The CDR3 here is CASSWTGAETQYF. The CDR3 DNA reads TGCGCCAGCAGCTGGACAGGGGCAGAGACCCAGTACTTC.